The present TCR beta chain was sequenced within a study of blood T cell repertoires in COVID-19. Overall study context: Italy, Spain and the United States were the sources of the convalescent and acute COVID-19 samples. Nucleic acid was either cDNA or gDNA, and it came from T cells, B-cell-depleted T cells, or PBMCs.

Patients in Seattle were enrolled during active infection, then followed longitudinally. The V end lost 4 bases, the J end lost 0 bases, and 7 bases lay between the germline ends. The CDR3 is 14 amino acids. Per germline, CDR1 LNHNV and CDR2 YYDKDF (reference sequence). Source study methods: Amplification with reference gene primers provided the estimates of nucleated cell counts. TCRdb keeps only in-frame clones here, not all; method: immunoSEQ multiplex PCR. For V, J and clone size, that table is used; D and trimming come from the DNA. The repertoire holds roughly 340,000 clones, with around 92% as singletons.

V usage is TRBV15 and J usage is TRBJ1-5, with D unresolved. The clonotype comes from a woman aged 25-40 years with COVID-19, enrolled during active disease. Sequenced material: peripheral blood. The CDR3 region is CATSIQFSNQPQHF. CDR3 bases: TGTGCCACCAGCATACAGTTTAGCAATCAGCCCCAGCATTTT. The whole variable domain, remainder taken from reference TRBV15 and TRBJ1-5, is DAMVIQNPRYQVTQFGKPVTLSCSQTLNHNVMYWYQQKSSQAPKLLFHYYDKDFNNEADTPDNFQSRRPNTSFCFLDIRSPGLGDTAMYLCATSIQFSNQPQHFGDGTRLSIL.